The 26 T cell receptor beta chains below were found in one sample sequenced in a study of T cell clonality in common variable immunodeficiency (dated by TCRdb to about 2015). Study-wide conclusions, independent of this receptor: CVID TCRbeta sequences were reported to have fewer deletions and N-nucleotide insertions and to lack highly modified clones with 13 or more V deletions.

Libraries were prepared through the immunoSEQ multiplex PCR assay. TCRdb limited this immuneACCESS table to in-frame rearrangements with V and J called. A share of clones is missing; checked studies link under half to unresolved V genes, and the rest is unexplained. Listed for this sample are over 30,000 clones, none observed only a single time. Approximately 7% of the sample belongs to the ten largest clones. For these TCRs, the target antigens are not known. The sample comprised peripheral blood mononuclear cells. Every receptor here comes from a human donor with common variable immunodeficiency.

This clone occurred many times. The DNA ends 3 residues before the CDR3 does, and the rest of the CDR3 is filled in from the germline J gene. The chain carries TRBV12-3 or TRBV12-4 and TRBJ1-5; D might be TRBD1 (5 bases). Trimming stripped 6 bases from V and 2 bases from J, with 8 bases between. The CDR3 has 13 residues. The CDR3 protein is CASRATGNQPQHF. CDR3 DNA, as far as it was read: TGTGCCAGCAGGGCGACAGGCAATCAGCCC.

This clone was detected many times. The read ends 3 residues early relative to the CDR3; the germline J gene fills the gap. The V gene is TRBV28, the J gene TRBJ2-1; the D gene is possibly TRBD1 (5 bases). With 6 bases removed from V and 8 bases from J, the gap between germline ends came to 17 bases. Germline V gives CDR1 MDHEN, CDR2 SYDVKM. There are 14 residues in the CDR3. CDR3 sequence reads: CASSLEQGRDEQFF. The DNA read from the CDR3 is TGTGCCAGCAGCTTAGAGCAGGGTCGCGATGAG.

In this sample, this clone turned up a few times. With the read ending 3 residues before the CDR3 end, the germline J gene is used to fill in that end. The rearrangement links TRBV2 to TRBJ2-6; tentative D call: TRBD2 (5 bases). Looked up from germline, CDR1 is SNHLY and CDR2 is FYNNEI. Trimming removed 6 bases from V and 0 bases from J, with 9 bases in between. This CDR3 has 15 residues. CDR3 bases read: TGTGCCAGCAGCCCACGGGGCTCTGGGGCCAACGTC. It yields the protein CASSPRGSGANV. The CDR3 reads in full as CASSPRGSGANVLTF.

This clone was seen repeatedly, ten times or more. The read comes to an end 3 residues before the CDR3 does, leaving the germline J gene to fill in the end. J is TRBJ1-1 and V is TRBV7-3; D is uncertain. This CDR3 comprises 13 residues. Trimming took 7 bases from V and 2 from J, leaving 11 bases between them. CDR1 and CDR2 from the germline V gene are SGHTA and FQGTGA. The chain's CDR3 is CASTLRANTEAFF. The CDR3 bases that were read are TGTGCCAGCACCCTAAGAGCAAACACTGAA.

A word on this clone: The observed sequence ends 3 residues before the CDR3 terminus, with the missing tail filled in from the germline J gene. This chain connects TRBV19 to TRBJ1-2; 9 bases align to TRBD1. CDR1 and CDR2 from the germline V gene are LNHDA and SQIVND (reference sequence). After removal of 5 bases from V and 4 bases from J, the junction contained 5 bases not matched to a gene. This CDR3 has 14 residues. The CDR3 bases that were read are TGTGCCAGTAGTCGACAGGGGGTCATCTATGGC. This gives the protein CASSRQGVIYG. The full CDR3 sequence reads CASSRQGVIYGYTF.

Comment on this clone: The read finishes 3 residues shy of the CDR3 end, and the germline J gene is used to complete it. V is TRBV6-2 or TRBV6-3 and J is TRBJ2-2, with a possible D match to TRBD1 (6 bases). Per the germline V gene, CDR1 is MNHEY and CDR2 is SVGEGT. The CDR3 loop spans 16 amino acids. V was cut by 5 bases and J by 0 bases, with 13 bases left in between. This chain's CDR3 is CASSPMTGANTGELFF. The DNA read from the CDR3 is TGTGCCAGCAGTCCCATGACAGGCGCGAACACCGGGGAG.

This clone was seen a handful of times. From the germline J gene comes the end of the CDR3, since the read stops 3 residues before it. V gene TRBV30 combines with J gene TRBJ1-6, with D tentatively TRBD1 (5 bases). There are 14 residues in the CDR3. CDR1 and CDR2 from the germline V gene are GTSNPN and SVGIG (reference sequence). Trimming pared 3 bases from V and 7 bases from J, leaving 13 bases between. The DNA read from the CDR3 is TGTGCCTGGAGCCTAGACAGTCAGAATTCACCC. Amino acids: CAWSLDSQNSP. The entire CDR3 protein is CAWSLDSQNSPLHF.

Within the sample, this clone is medium-sized (0.01 to 0.1%). The read finishes 3 residues shy of the CDR3 end, and the germline J gene is used to complete it. The chain joins TRBV20-1 to TRBJ1-5; no reliable D call. Trimming left V 1 base short and J 2 bases short, with 6 bases between. The CDR3 covers 13 residues. From germline, CDR1 is DFQATT and CDR2 SNEGSKA (reference sequence). The CDR3: CSARGLGNQPQHF. CDR3 DNA, as far as it was read: TGCAGTGCTAGAGGTCTCGGCAATCAGCCC.

This clone is termed medium-sized (0.01 to 0.1%). The read is 3 residues too short to cover the CDR3 end, so that end is filled in from the germline J gene. The chain has TRBV9 and TRBJ2-1; 8 nucleotides agree with TRBD1. Trimming cost V 3 bases and J 7 bases; bases outside gene matches: 0. Germline CDR1 reads SGDLS; CDR2 reads YYNGEE. The length of the CDR3 is 12 residues. The sequenced part of the CDR3 DNA is TGTGCCAGCAGCGACAGGGGGAATGAG. Translating it yields CASSDRGNE. The whole CDR3 protein is CASSDRGNEQFF.

This clone was counted many times. The read ends 3 residues before the CDR3 terminus; that terminus is restored from the germline J gene. V and J are TRBV9 and TRBJ2-7; D is possibly TRBD1 (6 bases). The germline gives CDR1 SGDLS, CDR2 YYNGEE. V was trimmed by 4 bases and J by 2 bases, leaving 16 bases between them. The CDR3 runs 15 residues. CDR3 bases read: TGTGCCAGCAGCTTAACGGCAGGGGAAACCTACGAG. Translated, it gives CASSLTAGETYE. The CDR3 in its entirety is CASSLTAGETYEQYF.

This clone has just a few counts. The observed sequence ends 3 residues before the CDR3 terminus, with the missing tail filled in from the germline J gene. The rearrangement joins TRBV7-2 to TRBJ2-7; D may be TRBD2 (7 bases). The CDR3 is made up of 13 amino acids. V lost 7 bases to trimming and J lost 2 bases, with 12 bases between them. Germline lookup yields CDR1 SGHTA and CDR2 FQGNSA. The DNA read from the CDR3 is TGTGCCAGCAAGGGGGGGGAGACCTACGAG. Encoded protein: CASKGGETYE. The CDR3 reads in full as CASKGGETYEQYF.

With respect to this clone: Read data end 3 residues before the CDR3 end; the end is taken from the germline J gene. The chain carries TRBV7-6 and TRBJ1-5, with D perhaps TRBD1 (5 bases). This CDR3 comprises 14 residues. V lost 8 bases, J lost 4 bases, and 15 bases lay in between. The V gene's germline CDR1 is SGHVS and CDR2 FNYEAQ. The CDR3 DNA, read in part, is TGTGCCAGCGGGGATGAGGGGCCTAATCAGCCC. Translation gives CASGDEGPNQP. The CDR3, in full, reads CASGDEGPNQPQHF.

The table lists this clone with a few counts. The observed sequence ends 3 residues before the CDR3 terminus, with the missing tail filled in from the germline J gene. The rearrangement links TRBV7-2 to TRBJ1-1; 7 positions agree with TRBD1. There are 12 residues in the CDR3. Germline-derived CDR1 and CDR2 are SGHTA and FQGNSA. The CDR3 spells CASSSLGGVAFF. The CDR3 DNA, read in part, is TGTGCCAGCAGCTCGCTAGGGGGCGTG.

This clone came up a few times. The observed sequence ends 3 residues before the CDR3 terminus, with the missing tail filled in from the germline J gene. The chain has TRBV19 and TRBJ1-1; weak D call: TRBD1 (5 bases). Germline V lookup: CDR1 LNHDA, CDR2 SQIVND (reference sequence). The CDR3 has 14 amino acids. V lost 5 bases and J lost 5, with 15 bases in between. The CDR3 sequence is CASSPGGGWTEAFF. CDR3 DNA, as far as it was read: TGTGCCAGTAGTCCGGGGGGAGGATGGACTGAA.

This clone was counted at least ten times. The read stops 3 residues short of the end of the CDR3; the missing end is completed from the germline J gene. The gene calls are TRBV18 and TRBJ1-5, with a weak D call TRBD1 (5 bases). The V and J ends lost 2 bases and 6 bases respectively, with 11 bases between them. The CDR3 length is 14 residues. Germline values: CDR1 KGHSH, CDR2 LQKENI. Partial CDR3 DNA: TGTGCCAGCTCACCAGGCAGGGAAGGTCAGCCC. It translates to CASSPGREGQP. The CDR3 in full is CASSPGREGQPQHF.

Ten or more counts support this clone. The read stops 3 residues short of the end of the CDR3; the missing end is completed from the germline J gene. This chain joins TRBV5-6 and TRBJ2-6, with D unresolved. Germline values: CDR1 SGHDT, CDR2 YYEEEE. The CDR3 contains 14 residues. The V end lost 6 bases, the J end lost 2 bases, and 9 bases lay between the germline ends. The CDR3 bases that were read are TGTGCCAGCAATAATCCCGCTGGGGCCAACGTC. Translation: CASNNPAGANV. Given in full, the CDR3 is CASNNPAGANVLTF.

This clone was picked up many times. The CDR3 end is not reached by the read, which stops 3 residues before it; the germline J gene fills it in. V usage is TRBV2 and J usage is TRBJ1-1; TRBD1 matches 10 bases. CDR1 is SNHLY, CDR2 FYNNEI, per germline. The CDR3 has 15 amino acids. Trimming took 6 bases from V and 5 from J; bases not matched to a gene: 9. CDR3 in amino acids: CASRRQGALSTEAFF. The part of the CDR3 DNA that was read is TGTGCCAGCAGACGACAGGGGGCGCTTTCTACTGAA.

This clone was counted only a few times. The CDR3 end lies 3 residues beyond the end of the read and is filled in from the germline J gene. V usage is TRBV7-2 and J usage is TRBJ2-3, with no clear D. V was clipped by 1 base and J by 1 base, with 6 bases between them. Per germline, CDR1 SGHTA and CDR2 FQGNSA. The CDR3 spans 14 residues. CDR3 bases read: TGTGCCAGCAGCTTAGGGCTGGGCACAGATACG. As protein: CASSLGLGTDT. The CDR3 in its entirety is CASSLGLGTDTQYF.

Turning to this clone: From the germline J gene comes the end of the CDR3, since the read stops 3 residues before it. The chain links TRBV7-2 to TRBJ2-1, with 9 nucleotides matching TRBD1. Germline-derived CDR1 and CDR2 are SGHTA and FQGNSA. This CDR3 is built from 14 residues. V lost 6 bases, J lost 7 bases, and 7 bases stayed unmatched. Partial CDR3 DNA: TGTGCCAGCAGGATAGGGACAGGGTATAATGAG. Translating gives CASRIGTGYNE. The full CDR3 protein is CASRIGTGYNEQFF.

This clone was seen at least ten times. Read sequence stops 3 residues before the CDR3 end, and the germline J gene provides the missing end. V usage is TRBV19 and J usage is TRBJ2-2; tentative D call: TRBD1 (6 bases). V was pared by 7 bases and J by 2 bases, with 11 bases between. Germline CDR1 is LNHDA and CDR2 is SQIVND (reference sequence). This CDR3 is 14 amino acids long. The sequenced part of the CDR3 DNA is TGTGCCAGTAACAATGGGGGCAACACCGGGGAG. It codes for CASNNGGNTGE. The whole CDR3 reads CASNNGGNTGELFF.

The table lists this clone with many counts. The observed sequence ends 3 residues before the CDR3 terminus, with the missing tail filled in from the germline J gene. This sequence joins TRBV11-3 and TRBJ1-1, with 9 nucleotides matching TRBD1. The CDR3 runs 15 residues. The trim removed 0 bases at V and 6 bases at J, leaving 5 bases unmatched. CDR1 and CDR2 (germline): SGHNT, YENEEA. Incomplete CDR3 DNA: TGTGCCAGCAGCTTAGAGGGGACAGGGTACCCTGAA. Its protein product is CASSLEGTGYPE. The full CDR3 protein reads CASSLEGTGYPEAFF.

On this clone: Coverage ceases 3 residues before the CDR3 finishes, and the germline J gene fills in the end. The gene calls are TRBV7-3 and TRBJ1-6, with 8 bases that match TRBD1. Trimming removed 2 bases from V and 7 bases from J; junction bases left unmatched: 7. Looked up from germline, CDR1 is SGHTA and CDR2 is FQGTGA. The CDR3 has 16 residues. The CDR3 sequence is CASSLVAGGHNSPLHF. The part of the CDR3 DNA that was read is TGTGCCAGCAGCTTAGTGGCAGGGGGCCACAATTCACCC. The full variable domain, rest sourced from reference TRBV7-3 and TRBJ1-6, is GAGVSQTPSNKVTEKGKYVELRCDPISGHTALYWYRQSLGQGPEFLIYFQGTGAADDSGLPNDRFFAVRPEGSVSTLKIQRTERGDSAVYLCASSLVAGGHNSPLHFGNGTRLTVT.

This clone was counted many times. The sequenced fragment ends 3 residues before the CDR3 boundary, so the rest is inferred from the germline J gene. The chain links TRBV10-1 to TRBJ2-5; D is unresolved. This CDR3 is 13 amino acids long. CDR1 and CDR2 from the germline V gene are WNHNN and SYGVQD (reference sequence). V was shortened by 1 base and J by 4 bases, with 7 bases between the two germline ends. CDR3 sequence reads: CASSELAAETQYF. The CDR3 DNA, read in part, is TGCGCCAGCAGTGAGTTGGCGGCAGAGACC.

By sample share, this clone is medium-sized. Read coverage stops 3 residues before the CDR3 terminus; the germline J gene supplies the remainder. The J gene is TRBJ1-2, the V gene TRBV9, with 8 bases fitting TRBD1. Trimming at V came to 0 bases and at J to 5 bases, leaving 9 bases not matched to a gene. The CDR3 has 16 amino acids. Germline V gene data show CDR1 as SGDLS and CDR2 as YYNGEE. The CDR3 here is CASSVAGGADGYGYTF. CDR3 DNA, as far as it was read: TGTGCCAGCAGCGTAGCAGGGGGCGCGGATGGATATGGC.

On this clone itself: The read ends 3 residues shy of where the CDR3 ends; the end is completed using the germline J gene. The V gene is TRBV20-1, the J gene TRBJ2-5, with 7 bases that match TRBD1. The CDR3 consists of 14 residues. With 3 bases clipped from V and 5 bases from J, the junction kept 9 bases outside the gene matches. The germline gives CDR1 DFQATT, CDR2 SNEGSKA (reference sequence). The chain's CDR3 is CSASDGDRGETQYF. The part of the CDR3 DNA that was read is TGCAGTGCTAGTGATGGGGACAGAGGGGAGACC.

The sample holds many counts of this clone. At one end, the junction sequence differs from germline, possibly due to a read error. The sequence runs out 3 residues before the end of the CDR3; the remainder is reconstructed from the germline J gene. V usage is TRBV4-2 and J usage is TRBJ1-5; D is unresolved. Germline values: CDR1 LGHNA, CDR2 YNFKEQ. The CDR3 contains 15 residues. CDR3 sequence reads: CASSQELYSNQPQHF. CDR3 bases read: TGCGCCAGCAGCCAAGAGTTATATAGCAATCAGCCC.